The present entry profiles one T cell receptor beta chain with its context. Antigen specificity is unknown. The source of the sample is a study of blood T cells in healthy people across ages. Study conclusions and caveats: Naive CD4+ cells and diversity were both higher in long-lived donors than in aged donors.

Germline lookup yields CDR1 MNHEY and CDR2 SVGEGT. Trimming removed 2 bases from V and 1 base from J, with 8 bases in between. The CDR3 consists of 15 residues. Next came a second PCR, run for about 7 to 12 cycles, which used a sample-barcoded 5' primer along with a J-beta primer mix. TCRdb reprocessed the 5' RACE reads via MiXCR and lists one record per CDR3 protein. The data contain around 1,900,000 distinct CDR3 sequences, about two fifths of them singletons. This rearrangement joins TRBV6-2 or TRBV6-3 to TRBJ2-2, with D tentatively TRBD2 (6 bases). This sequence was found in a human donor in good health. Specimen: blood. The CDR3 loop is CASSYASVNTGELFF. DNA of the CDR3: TGTGCCAGCAGTTACGCTAGCGTGAACACCGGGGAGCTGTTTTTT.